Sequencing of this TCR beta chain was carried out in a study of T cells in Graves' hyperthyroidism and ophthalmopathy. The CDR3 has 11 residues. Germline CDR1 MNHNS, CDR2 SASEGT. V lost 8 bases, J lost 6 bases, and 8 bases lay in between. In its sample, this clonotype was seen a few times. Antigen: not known. Findings and limits, study-wide: A model using 13 V-J features told ophthalmopathy apart from stable hyperthyroidism.

Amplification yielded TCR beta CDR3 regions, with RNA transcripts as the source. The TCR CDR3 first-round RT-PCR relied on the HTBI primer set. TCRdb recomputed calls from the multiplex PCR reads with MiXCR, one row per CDR3 protein. The table lists approximately 320,000 distinct CDR3 sequences, roughly 17% of them singletons. Uncontrolled infection, other autoimmune disease, pregnancy and lactation each barred patients from inclusion. The receptor was isolated from a man under 40 with Graves' hyperthyroidism. The specimen sequenced was blood. This sequence joins TRBV6-1 and TRBJ1-5; tentatively, D is TRBD1 (6 bases). CDR3 loop: CASQGGQPQHF. The CDR3 bases are TGTGCCAGCCAAGGGGGTCAGCCCCAGCATTTT.